What follows describes a single T cell receptor beta chain. What it binds is unknown. The data belong to a study of cytomegalovirus exposure and HLA in healthy donors. Germline CDR1 MNHEY, CDR2 SMNVEV (reference sequence). The length of the CDR3 is 18 residues. V lost 6 bases, J lost 0 bases, and 14 bases stayed unmatched. Amplification used 60 Vbeta primers and 13 Jbeta primers. Method: immunoSEQ multiplex PCR; TCRdb's copy keeps in-frame clones and lacks some. The sample carries about 200,000 clones, around 77% recorded once. Study results and limitations: Common viral pathogens seemed to be connected with several of the most significant clusters, according to a later analysis.

The sequence was obtained from a young man in good health and CMV-seronegative. The sequencing sample was made of PBMCs. The chain employs TRBV27 and TRBJ2-7; TRBD2 matches at 10 bases. The CDR3 region is CASSPGLAFRQSSYEQYF. CDR3 bases: TGTGCCAGCAGCCCGGGACTAGCGTTTCGGCAAAGCTCCTACGAGCAGTACTTC.